This entry lists 12 T cell receptor beta chains sequenced from one sample in a study of T cells after yellow fever vaccination. One entry per CDR3 protein, called by TCRdb with MiXCR from the 5' RACE reads. The sample shows hundreds of thousands of distinct CDR3 sequences, approximately 16% of them seen only once. Sequenced here: PBMCs, sampled about 5 days after the first yellow fever vaccination. The origin of the receptors is a man between 18 and 35 years old who received the YFV17D yellow fever vaccine.

The V gene is TRBV19, the J gene TRBJ2-3; D is ambiguous. The CDR3 contains 12 residues. V was pared by 9 bases and J by 0 bases, with 7 bases between. Germline V gene lookup returns CDR1 LNHDA and CDR2 SQIVND (reference sequence). The CDR3, as DNA: TGTGCCAGGAGGAGCAGCACAGATACGCAGTATTTT. Residues: CARRSSTDTQYF.

This rearrangement joins TRBV15 to TRBJ2-3; D may be TRBD2 (6 bases). The length of the CDR3 is 14 residues. Trimming removed 0 bases at V and 10 bases at J, with 14 bases between. The germline V gene has CDR1 LNHNV and CDR2 YYDKDF (reference sequence). Here the CDR3 DNA reads TGTGCCACCAGCAGAGATTGGGACTTCGATTCGCAGTATTTT. Translation gives CATSRDWDFDSQYF.

The chain combines TRBV6-5 with TRBJ1-1; D possibly corresponds to TRBD1 (6 bases). Germline V gene sequence: CDR1 MNHEY, CDR2 SVGAGI. The CDR3 covers 15 residues. The V end was cut by 0 bases, the J end by 10 bases, with 18 bases between. CDR3 sequence (DNA): TGTGCCAGCAGTTACTCGACAGGAGGACAGTTCGTAGCTTTCTTT. Its protein is CASSYSTGGQFVAFF.

The genes are TRBV7-2 and TRBJ1-2; possible D gene TRBD1, 6 bases. The CDR3 consists of 13 residues. Per the germline V gene, CDR1 is SGHTA and CDR2 is FQGNSA. V was trimmed by 5 bases and J by 6 bases, leaving 13 bases between them. The CDR3 here is CASSPSQGNGYTF. The CDR3 coding sequence is TGTGCCAGCAGCCCATCGCAGGGGAATGGCTACACCTTC.

In this sample, this clonotype turned up once. The chain employs TRBV12-5 and TRBJ2-7, with a possible D match to TRBD1 (6 bases). Trimming left V 0 bases short and J 2 bases short, with 14 bases between. Per the germline V gene, CDR1 is LGHNT and CDR2 is FRNRAP. There are 16 residues in the CDR3. The CDR3 protein is CASGLVLGDNPYEQYF. In nucleotides, the CDR3 is TGTGCTAGTGGTTTGGTACTCGGGGACAACCCCTACGAGCAGTACTTC.

The J gene is TRBJ1-4, the V gene TRBV29-1; a weak D match, TRBD1 (5 bases). Per germline, CDR1 SQVTM and CDR2 ANQGSEA. V was clipped by 0 bases and J by 8 bases, with 16 bases between them. This CDR3 has 15 residues. The CDR3: CSVEDPRRGAEKLFF. The CDR3 DNA is TGCAGCGTTGAAGATCCTCGGCGGGGCGCGGAAAAACTGTTTTTT.

The chain links TRBV5-5 to TRBJ2-7; 9 bases align to TRBD1. Trimming cost V 1 base and J 6 bases; bases outside gene matches: 2. CDR1 and CDR2 (germline): SGHKS, YYEKEE (reference sequence). This CDR3 has 13 amino acids. The CDR3 DNA sequence: TGTGCCAGCAGCTTGACAGGGGGCGGCGAGCAGTACGTC. Its protein product is CASSLTGGGEQYV.

The rearrangement uses TRBV7-6 and TRBJ2-5; the D is unclear. Germline CDR1 is SGHVS and CDR2 is FNYEAQ. The CDR3 has 12 amino acids. The V end was cut by 5 bases, the J end by 5 bases, with 9 bases between. CDR3 nucleotides: TGTGCCAGCAGCATAGACCGGGAGACCCAGTACTTC. Its protein product is CASSIDRETQYF.

This clonotype was counted between two and nine times. CDR3 protein: CSAGKGQNTEAFF. DNA of the CDR3: TGCAGTGCTGGAAAGGGACAGAACACTGAAGCTTTCTTT. This chain joins TRBV20-1 and TRBJ1-1, with a weak D call TRBD1 (6 bases). Germline CDR1 and CDR2: DFQATT and SNEGSKA (reference sequence). The CDR3 has 13 amino acids. V lost 5 bases to trimming and J lost 1 base, with 11 bases between them.

This clonotype was seen more than once but under ten times. The CDR3 DNA is TGTGCCAGCAGCTCGCGGGGGCCGGGAGAGACCCAGTACTTC. Translated, it gives CASSSRGPGETQYF. This chain joins TRBV27 and TRBJ2-5; possible D gene TRBD2, 7 bases. This CDR3 is built from 14 residues. The V end was cut by 6 bases, the J end by 4 bases, with 15 bases between. CDR1 and CDR2 (germline): MNHEY, SMNVEV (reference sequence).

This rearrangement joins TRBV7-2 to TRBJ1-2; D might be TRBD1 (5 bases). The germline V and J ends were trimmed by 10 bases and 4 bases, with 13 bases remaining between them. CDR1 SGHTA and CDR2 FQGNSA come from the germline V gene. The CDR3 covers 12 residues. CDR3 DNA: TGTGCCACACGGCAGGGTCGCTATGGCTACACCTTC. Translation: CATRQGRYGYTF.

This clonotype was seen only a few times. The chain employs TRBV7-2 and TRBJ2-1; 11 positions match TRBD2. The CDR3 contains 16 residues. With V trimmed by 1 base and J by 10 bases, 9 bases remained unmatched. Germline V gene lookup returns CDR1 SGHTA and CDR2 FQGNSA. The CDR3 bases are TGTGCCAGCAGCTTAGGAAATAGCGGGGGGGCCGGGGAGCAGTTCTTC. This sequence encodes CASSLGNSGGAGEQFF.